The 6 T cell receptor beta chains presented below share a single source sample, sequenced in a study of multiple sclerosis patients with progressive multifocal leukoencephalopathy. Sequenced by immunoSEQ multiplex PCR; TCRdb stores in-frame clones only, minus some. This sample has under 30,000 clones, with approximately 89% found just once. Time point meaning: roughly 12 months of natalizumab therapy. The input for sequencing was PBMCs, taken from a patient treated with natalizumab. These TCRs come from a man aged 25-40 years with multiple sclerosis.

The rearrangement joins TRBV2 to TRBJ1-1; possibly TRBD1 for D (5 bases). From germline, CDR1 is SNHLY and CDR2 FYNNEI. The CDR3 covers 13 residues. V was pared by 3 bases and J by 6 bases, with 11 bases between. For the CDR3, the DNA is TGTGCCAGCAGTGATCAGGGTCTAGCTGAAGCTTTCTTT. Its translation is CASSDQGLAEAFF.

This chain uses TRBV15 with TRBJ2-7; TRBD2 matches 7 bases. The germline gives CDR1 LNHNV, CDR2 YYDKDF (reference sequence). V trimming: 5 bases; J trimming: 2 bases; junction bases outside the gene matches: 27. The CDR3 consists of 21 residues. The CDR3 sequence: CATSAGNLVGLLAAQPYEQYF. The CDR3 DNA follows: TGTGCCACCAGCGCCGGCAATTTAGTCGGACTCCTAGCGGCACAACCCTACGAGCAGTACTTC.

The rearrangement links TRBV19 to TRBJ2-7, with D maybe TRBD2 (6 bases). V shed 6 bases and J shed 5 bases, with 17 bases lying between them. The germline V gene has CDR1 LNHDA and CDR2 SQIVND (reference sequence). This CDR3 is built from 14 residues. The CDR3 protein is CASRTSGGAHEQYF. The CDR3 DNA reads as TGTGCCAGTAGAACCTCAGGAGGGGCCCACGAGCAGTACTTC. Together with reference TRBV19 and TRBJ2-7, the CDR3 gives the full variable domain: DGGITQSPKYLFRKEGQNVTLSCEQNLNHDAMYWYRQDPGQGLRLIYYSQIVNDFQKGDIAEGYSVSREKKESFPLTVTSAQKNPTAFYLCASRTSGGAHEQYFGPGTRLTVT.

The chain couples TRBV9 to TRBJ1-1; D gene uncertain. Germline V gene lookup returns CDR1 SGDLS and CDR2 YYNGEE. V dropped 3 bases and J dropped 3 bases, with 12 bases sitting between them. There are 14 residues in the CDR3. As DNA, the CDR3 is TGTGCCAGCAGCGAAGGGAGTGGGGACACTGAAGCTTTCTTT. Its protein is CASSEGSGDTEAFF.

The chain links TRBV6-5 to TRBJ1-2; tentatively, D is TRBD1 (6 bases). Germline assignment: CDR1 MNHEY and CDR2 SVGAGI. With 6 bases removed from V and 0 bases from J, the gap between germline ends came to 14 bases. This CDR3 is 15 amino acids long. The CDR3 DNA reads as TGTGCCAGCAGCCCCCGACGGACAGCTAACTATGGCTACACCTTC. Its translation is CASSPRRTANYGYTF.

V usage is TRBV5-5 and J usage is TRBJ2-7; 7 bases map to TRBD1. Germline V lookup: CDR1 SGHKS, CDR2 YYEKEE (reference sequence). CDR3 length: 15 amino acids. The J segment lost 6 bases and the V segment lost 0 bases, leaving 9 bases of the junction unmatched. The CDR3, as DNA: TGTGCCAGCAGCTTGGGAAACAGGGGAATAGGCGAGCAGTACGTC. Amino acids: CASSLGNRGIGEQYV.